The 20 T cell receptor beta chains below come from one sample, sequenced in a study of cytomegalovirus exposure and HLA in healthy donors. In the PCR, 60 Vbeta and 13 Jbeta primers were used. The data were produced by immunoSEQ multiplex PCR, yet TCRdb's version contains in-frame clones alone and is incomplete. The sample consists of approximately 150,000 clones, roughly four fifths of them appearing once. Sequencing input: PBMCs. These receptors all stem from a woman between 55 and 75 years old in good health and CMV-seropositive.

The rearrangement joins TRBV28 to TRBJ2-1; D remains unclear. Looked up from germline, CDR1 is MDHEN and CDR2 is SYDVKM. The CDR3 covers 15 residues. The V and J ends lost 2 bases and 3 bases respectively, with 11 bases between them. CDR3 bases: TGTGCCAGCAGTTTAACTCCTAGTAGCTACAATGAGCAGTTCTTC. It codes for CASSLTPSSYNEQFF. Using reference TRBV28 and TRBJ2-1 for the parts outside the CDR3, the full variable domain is DVKVTQSSRYLVKRTGEKVFLECVQDMDHENMFWYRQDPGLGLRLIYFSYDVKMKEKGDIPEGYSVSREKKERFSLILESASTNQTSMYLCASSLTPSSYNEQFFGPGTRLTVL.

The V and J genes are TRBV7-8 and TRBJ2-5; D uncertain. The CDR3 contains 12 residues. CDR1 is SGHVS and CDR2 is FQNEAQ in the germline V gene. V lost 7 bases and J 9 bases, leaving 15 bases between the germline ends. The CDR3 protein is CASMPLGTAQYF. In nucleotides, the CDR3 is TGTGCCAGCATGCCGCTGGGCACGGCCCAGTACTTC.

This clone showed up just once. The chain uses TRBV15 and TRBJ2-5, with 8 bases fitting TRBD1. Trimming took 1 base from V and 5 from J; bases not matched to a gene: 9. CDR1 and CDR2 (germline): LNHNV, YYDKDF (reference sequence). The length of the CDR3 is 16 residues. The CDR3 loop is CATSRGVGRGHETQYF. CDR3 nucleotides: TGTGCCACCAGCAGAGGGGTGGGCAGGGGGCACGAGACCCAGTACTTC. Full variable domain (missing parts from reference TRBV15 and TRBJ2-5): DAMVIQNPRYQVTQFGKPVTLSCSQTLNHNVMYWYQQKSSQAPKLLFHYYDKDFNNEADTPDNFQSRRPNTSFCFLDIRSPGLGDTAMYLCATSRGVGRGHETQYFGPGTRLLVL.

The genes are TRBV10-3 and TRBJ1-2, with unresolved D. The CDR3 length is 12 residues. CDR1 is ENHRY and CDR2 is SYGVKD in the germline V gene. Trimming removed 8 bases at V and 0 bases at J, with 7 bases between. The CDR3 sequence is CAIGQPNYGYTF. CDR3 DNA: TGTGCCATCGGGCAGCCTAACTATGGCTACACCTTC.

The CDR3 reads CASSDGGSAAGELFF. The CDR3 DNA reads TGCGCCAGCAGCGACGGAGGGTCGGCAGCCGGGGAGCTGTTTTTT. The J gene is TRBJ2-2, the V gene TRBV5-1; D is possibly TRBD2 (6 bases). Germline V gives CDR1 SGHRS, CDR2 YFSETQ. This CDR3 is 15 amino acids long. V was shortened by 4 bases and J by 6 bases, with 16 bases between the two germline ends.

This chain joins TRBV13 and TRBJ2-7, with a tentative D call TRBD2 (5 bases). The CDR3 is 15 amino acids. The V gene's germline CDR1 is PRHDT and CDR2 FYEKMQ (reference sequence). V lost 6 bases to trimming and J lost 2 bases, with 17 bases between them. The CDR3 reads CASSGAGGPPYEQYF. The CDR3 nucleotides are TGTGCCAGCAGTGGTGCGGGCGGGCCCCCCTACGAGCAGTACTTC. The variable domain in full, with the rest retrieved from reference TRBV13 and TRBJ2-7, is AAGVIQSPRHLIKEKRETATLKCYPIPRHDTVYWYQQGPGQDPQFLISFYEKMQSDKGSIPDRFSAQQFSDYHSELNMSSLELGDSALYFCASSGAGGPPYEQYFGPGTRLTVT.

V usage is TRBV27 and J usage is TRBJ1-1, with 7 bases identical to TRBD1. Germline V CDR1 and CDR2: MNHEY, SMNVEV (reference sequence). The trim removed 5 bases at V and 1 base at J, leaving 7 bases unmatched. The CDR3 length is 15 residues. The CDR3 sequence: CASSPWDRPNTEAFF. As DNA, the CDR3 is TGTGCCAGCAGTCCTTGGGACAGACCGAACACTGAAGCTTTCTTT.

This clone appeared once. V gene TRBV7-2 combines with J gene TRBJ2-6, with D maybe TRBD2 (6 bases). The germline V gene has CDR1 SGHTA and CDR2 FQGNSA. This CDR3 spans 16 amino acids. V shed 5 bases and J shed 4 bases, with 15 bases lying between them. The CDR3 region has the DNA TGTGCCAGCAGCCACGTGCGGGGTGCAGGGGCCAACGTCCTGACTTTC. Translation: CASSHVRGAGANVLTF.

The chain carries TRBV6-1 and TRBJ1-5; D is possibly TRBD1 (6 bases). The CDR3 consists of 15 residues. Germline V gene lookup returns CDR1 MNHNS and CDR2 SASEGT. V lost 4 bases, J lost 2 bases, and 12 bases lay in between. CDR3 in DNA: TGTGCCAGCAGTGTCCAGGGGTTTGGCAATCAGCCCCAGCATTTT. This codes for CASSVQGFGNQPQHF.

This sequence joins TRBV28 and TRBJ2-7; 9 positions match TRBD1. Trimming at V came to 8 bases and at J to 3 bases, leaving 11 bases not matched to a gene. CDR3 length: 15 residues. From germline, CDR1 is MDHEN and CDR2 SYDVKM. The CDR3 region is CASLPGTGLIYEQYF. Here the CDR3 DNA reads TGTGCCAGCCTCCCCGGGACAGGGTTGATCTACGAGCAGTACTTC. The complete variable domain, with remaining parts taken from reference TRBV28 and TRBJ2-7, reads DVKVTQSSRYLVKRTGEKVFLECVQDMDHENMFWYRQDPGLGLRLIYFSYDVKMKEKGDIPEGYSVSREKKERFSLILESASTNQTSMYLCASLPGTGLIYEQYFGPGTRLTVT.

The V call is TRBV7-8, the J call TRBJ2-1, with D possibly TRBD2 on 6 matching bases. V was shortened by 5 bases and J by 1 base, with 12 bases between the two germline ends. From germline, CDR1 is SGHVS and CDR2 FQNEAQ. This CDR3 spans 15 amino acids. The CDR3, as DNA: TGTGCCAGCAGCCTGGCCGGGACTTCCTACAATGAGCAGTTCTTC. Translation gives CASSLAGTSYNEQFF.

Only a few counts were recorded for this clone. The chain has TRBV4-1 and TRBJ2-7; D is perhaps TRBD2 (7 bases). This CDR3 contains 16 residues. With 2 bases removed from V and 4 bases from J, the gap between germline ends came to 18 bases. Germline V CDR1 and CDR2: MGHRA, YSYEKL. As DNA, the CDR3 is TGCGCCAGCAGCCAAAAGGGGGGGGCCAGAGTGTACGAGCAGTACTTC. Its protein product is CASSQKGGARVYEQYF.

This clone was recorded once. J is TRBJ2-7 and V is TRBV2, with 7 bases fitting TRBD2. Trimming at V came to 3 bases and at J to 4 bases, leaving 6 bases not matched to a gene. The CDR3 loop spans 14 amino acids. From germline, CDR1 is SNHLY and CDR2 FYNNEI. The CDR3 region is CASSDGAGVYEQYF. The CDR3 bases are TGTGCCAGCAGTGATGGGGCGGGAGTGTACGAGCAGTACTTC.

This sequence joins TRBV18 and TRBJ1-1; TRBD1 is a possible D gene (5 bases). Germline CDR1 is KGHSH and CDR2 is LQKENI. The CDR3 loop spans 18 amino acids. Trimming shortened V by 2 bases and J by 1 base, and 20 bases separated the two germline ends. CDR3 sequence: CASSPDAPGLGGNTEAFF. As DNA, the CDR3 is TGTGCCAGCTCACCAGATGCCCCTGGGCTGGGGGGGAACACTGAAGCTTTCTTT.

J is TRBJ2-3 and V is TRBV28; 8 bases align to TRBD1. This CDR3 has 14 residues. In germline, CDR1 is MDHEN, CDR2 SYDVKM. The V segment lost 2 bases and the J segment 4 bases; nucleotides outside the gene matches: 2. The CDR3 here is CASSLIQGADTQYF. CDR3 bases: TGTGCCAGCAGTTTAATACAGGGGGCAGATACGCAGTATTTT.

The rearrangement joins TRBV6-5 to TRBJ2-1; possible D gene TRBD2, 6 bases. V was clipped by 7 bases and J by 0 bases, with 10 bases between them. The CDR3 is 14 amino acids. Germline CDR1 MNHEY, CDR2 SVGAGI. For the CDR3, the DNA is TGTGCCAGCACGGAGGGCCTCTCCTACAATGAGCAGTTCTTC. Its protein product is CASTEGLSYNEQFF.

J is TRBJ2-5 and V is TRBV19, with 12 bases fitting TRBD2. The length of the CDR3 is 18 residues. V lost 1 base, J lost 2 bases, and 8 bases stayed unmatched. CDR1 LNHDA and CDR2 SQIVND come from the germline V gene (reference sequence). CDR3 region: CASSIGTSGIPQQETQYF. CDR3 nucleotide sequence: TGTGCCAGTAGTATAGGGACTAGCGGGATCCCCCAACAAGAGACCCAGTACTTC.

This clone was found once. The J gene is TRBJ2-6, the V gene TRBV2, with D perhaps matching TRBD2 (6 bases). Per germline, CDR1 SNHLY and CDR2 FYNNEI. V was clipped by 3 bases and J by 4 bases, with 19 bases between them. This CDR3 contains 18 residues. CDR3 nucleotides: TGTGCCAGCAGTGATGAGGCGGGAAAAGTTTCCGGGGCCAACGTCCTGACTTTC. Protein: CASSDEAGKVSGANVLTF.

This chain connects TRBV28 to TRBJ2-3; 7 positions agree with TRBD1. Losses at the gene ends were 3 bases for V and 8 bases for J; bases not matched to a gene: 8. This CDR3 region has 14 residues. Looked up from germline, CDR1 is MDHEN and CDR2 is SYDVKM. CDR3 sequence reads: CASSFGQVLGTQYF. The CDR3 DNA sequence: TGTGCCAGCAGTTTCGGACAGGTTCTCGGTACGCAGTATTTT.

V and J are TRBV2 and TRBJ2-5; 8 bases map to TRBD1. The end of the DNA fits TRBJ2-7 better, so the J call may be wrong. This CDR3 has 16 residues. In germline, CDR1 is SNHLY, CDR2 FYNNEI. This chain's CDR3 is CASSEYLGTGQGEQYF. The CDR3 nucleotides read TGTGCCAGCAGTGAATATTTAGGGACAGGTCAAGGCGAGCAGTACTTC.